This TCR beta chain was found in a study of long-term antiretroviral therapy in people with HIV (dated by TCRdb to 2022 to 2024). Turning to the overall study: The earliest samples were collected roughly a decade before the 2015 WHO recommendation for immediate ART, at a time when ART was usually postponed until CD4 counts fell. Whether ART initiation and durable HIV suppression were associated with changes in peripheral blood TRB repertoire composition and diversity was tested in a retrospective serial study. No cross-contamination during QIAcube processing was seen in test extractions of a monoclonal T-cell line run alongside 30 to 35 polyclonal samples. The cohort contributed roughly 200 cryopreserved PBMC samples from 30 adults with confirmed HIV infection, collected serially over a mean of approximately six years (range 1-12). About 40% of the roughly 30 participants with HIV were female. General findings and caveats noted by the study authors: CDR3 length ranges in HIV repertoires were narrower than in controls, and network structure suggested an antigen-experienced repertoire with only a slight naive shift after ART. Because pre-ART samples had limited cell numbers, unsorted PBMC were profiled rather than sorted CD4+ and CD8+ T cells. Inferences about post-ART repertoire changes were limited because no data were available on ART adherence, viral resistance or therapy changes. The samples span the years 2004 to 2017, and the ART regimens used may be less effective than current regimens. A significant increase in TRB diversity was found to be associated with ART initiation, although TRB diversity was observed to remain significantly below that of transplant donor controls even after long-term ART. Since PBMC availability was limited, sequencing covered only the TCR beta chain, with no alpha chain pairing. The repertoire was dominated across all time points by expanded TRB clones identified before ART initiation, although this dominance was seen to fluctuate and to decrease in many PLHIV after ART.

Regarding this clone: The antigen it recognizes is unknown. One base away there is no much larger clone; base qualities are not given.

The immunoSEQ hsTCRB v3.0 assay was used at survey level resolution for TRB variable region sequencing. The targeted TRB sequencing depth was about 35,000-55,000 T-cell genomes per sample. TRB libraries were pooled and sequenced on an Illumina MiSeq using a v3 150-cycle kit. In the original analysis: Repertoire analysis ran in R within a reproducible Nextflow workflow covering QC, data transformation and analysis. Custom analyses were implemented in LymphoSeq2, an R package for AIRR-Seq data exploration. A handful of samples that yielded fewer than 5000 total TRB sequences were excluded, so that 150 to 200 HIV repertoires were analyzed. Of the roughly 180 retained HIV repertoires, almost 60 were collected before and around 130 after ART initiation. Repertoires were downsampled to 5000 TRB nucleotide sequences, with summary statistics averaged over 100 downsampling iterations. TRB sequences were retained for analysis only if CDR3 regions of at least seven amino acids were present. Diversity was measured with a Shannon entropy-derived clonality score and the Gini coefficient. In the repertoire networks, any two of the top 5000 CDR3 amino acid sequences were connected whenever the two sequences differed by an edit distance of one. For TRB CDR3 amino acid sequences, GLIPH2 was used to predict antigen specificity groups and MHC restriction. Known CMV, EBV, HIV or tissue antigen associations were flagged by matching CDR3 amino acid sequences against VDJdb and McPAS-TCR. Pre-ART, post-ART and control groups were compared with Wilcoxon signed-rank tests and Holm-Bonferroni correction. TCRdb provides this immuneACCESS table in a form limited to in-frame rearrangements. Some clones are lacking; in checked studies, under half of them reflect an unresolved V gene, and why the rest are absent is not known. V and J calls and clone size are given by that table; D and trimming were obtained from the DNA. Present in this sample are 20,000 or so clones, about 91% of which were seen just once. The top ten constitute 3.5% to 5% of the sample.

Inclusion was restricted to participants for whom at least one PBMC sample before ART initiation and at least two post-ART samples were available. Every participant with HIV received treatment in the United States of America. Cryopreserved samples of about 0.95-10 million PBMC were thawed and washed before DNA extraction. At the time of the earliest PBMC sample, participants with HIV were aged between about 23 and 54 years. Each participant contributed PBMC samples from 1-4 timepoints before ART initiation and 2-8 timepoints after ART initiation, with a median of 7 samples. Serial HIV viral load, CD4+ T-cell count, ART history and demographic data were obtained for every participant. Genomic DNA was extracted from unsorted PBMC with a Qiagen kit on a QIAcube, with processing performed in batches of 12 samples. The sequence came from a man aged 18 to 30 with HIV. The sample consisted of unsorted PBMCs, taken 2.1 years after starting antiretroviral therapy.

The DNA sequence is given as TGTGCCAGCAGCCCAGTCCCGGGACAGGGCATCTACGAGCAGTACTTC. It encodes CASSPVPGQGIYEQYF. The sequence links TRBV7-8 to TRBJ2-7, and TRBD1 aligns with 9 junction nucleotides. From its cysteine to its phenylalanine, the CDR3 spans 16 amino acids. Left in the record is the CDR3 DNA by itself, 48 bases read in frame from the first base. Trimmed from V: 5 bases; trimmed from J: 3 bases; junction bases lacking a gene match: 11. The germline V gene sets CDR1 to SGHVS and CDR2 to FQNEAQ.